This T cell receptor (beta chain) was profiled in a study of blood T cell repertoires in COVID-19. Background on the study: Acute and convalescent COVID-19 specimens originated in the United States, Italy and Spain. In each case, the material was cDNA or gDNA derived from T cells, B-cell-depleted T cells, or PBMCs.

V lost 4 bases and J lost 4, with 13 bases in between. This CDR3 has 14 amino acids. Per germline, CDR1 SGHRS and CDR2 YFSETQ. In the study's own analysis: Reference gene primer amplification in the assay estimated nucleated cell counts. This table comes from immunoSEQ multiplex PCR, and its TCRdb copy is limited to in-frame clones, with some not included. Clone size and the V and J calls come from that table; the DNA yielded D and trimming. The sample gives 210,000 or so clones, roughly 80% of which show up once; more than 9% is in the top ten. The chain employs TRBV5-1 and TRBJ2-3; unclear D gene. The sample consisted of peripheral blood. The clonotype was recovered from a woman of 80 years or more with acute or convalescent COVID-19. In DNA, the CDR3 is TGCGCCAGCAGCGGGCTCACGACGGCAGATACGCAGTATTTT. Protein sequence: CASSGLTTADTQYF.